Shown below are 6 T cell receptor beta chains from a single sample sequenced in a study of cytomegalovirus exposure and HLA in healthy donors (dated by TCRdb to 2017 to 2019). Receptor libraries were prepared by the immunoSEQ multiplex PCR assay. For the multiplex PCR, a mixture combining 60 forward primers for TCR Vbeta segments and 13 reverse primers for TCR Jbeta segments was used. TCRdb obtained this table from immuneACCESS and retained in-frame rearrangements with V and J assigned. These tables miss some clones; where compared with another copy, unresolved V genes account for less than half of the shortfall, and the remainder is unexplained. For this sample the table gives about 97,000 clones, of which roughly 80% were detected only once. Clones ranked in the top ten supply around 4% of the sample. Sequenced: PBMCs. Receptors originate from a man aged 40-50 years in good health and CMV-seronegative.

This clone has only one observation. The chain carries TRBV5-4 and TRBJ1-2; D perhaps matches TRBD1 (5 bases). Trimming shortened V by 3 bases and J by 4 bases, and 19 bases separated the two germline ends. The CDR3 is 16 residues long. Germline loops: CDR1 SGHNT, CDR2 YYREEE (reference sequence). CDR3 amino acids: CASSSEGLGQVYGYTF. CDR3 nucleotides: TGTGCCAGCAGCTCGGAGGGTTTGGGGCAGGTCTATGGCTACACCTTC.

This chain uses TRBV15 with TRBJ2-7; 7 bases match TRBD1. The V segment lost 2 bases and the J segment 1 base; nucleotides outside the gene matches: 8. The CDR3 has 16 amino acids. CDR1 is LNHNV and CDR2 is YYDKDF in the germline V gene (reference sequence). DNA for the CDR3: TGTGCCACCAGCAGAAGTCGGACAGGAGAATCCTACGAGCAGTACTTC. Protein sequence: CATSRSRTGESYEQYF.

This clone was seen only once. The chain couples TRBV15 to TRBJ2-7; 9 nucleotides match TRBD1. CDR3 length: 13 amino acids. Germline V lookup: CDR1 LNHNV, CDR2 YYDKDF (reference sequence). V lost 9 bases and J lost 4; bases outside the gene matches: 7. CDR3 residues: CATRQGGSYEQYV. CDR3 bases: TGTGCCACTAGACAGGGGGGGTCGTACGAGCAGTACGTC.

The V call is TRBV28, the J call TRBJ1-2; D perhaps matches TRBD1 (5 bases). Deletions cut 1 base from V and 7 bases from J, with 10 bases between. The germline CDR1 and CDR2 sequences are MDHEN and SYDVKM. CDR3 length equals 13 residues. CDR3 amino acids: CASSLSGQSGYTF. As DNA, the CDR3 is TGTGCCAGCAGTTTATCAGGGCAGAGTGGCTACACCTTC.

The chain couples TRBV4-2 to TRBJ2-5, with TRBD2 matching over 9 bases. With V trimmed by 5 bases and J by 5 bases, 6 bases remained unmatched. The CDR3 runs to 14 residues. Germline V gene data show CDR1 as LGHNA and CDR2 as YNFKEQ. The chain's CDR3 is CASSAGGPRETQYF. The CDR3 region has the DNA TGTGCCAGCAGCGCGGGGGGGCCGAGGGAGACCCAGTACTTC.

With regard to this clone: Its ends do not fully match the called genes, so a read error is possible. The chain is built from TRBV2 and TRBJ1-4; D gene ambiguous. Germline assignment: CDR1 SNHLY and CDR2 FYNNEI. CDR3 length: 15 amino acids. The CDR3 protein is CASSPQHATSEKLFF. The CDR3 DNA reads as TGTGCCAGCAGTCCCCAACATGCAACTAGTGAAAAACTGTTTTTT.